The 9 T cell receptor beta chains reported below all come from one sample, sequenced in a study of patients and donors after allogeneic stem cell transplantation. From the RT-PCR reads, TCRdb called clonotypes with MiXCR, one entry per CDR3 protein. The sample holds more than 850,000 distinct CDR3 sequences, approximately 18% seen once. The specimen sequenced was blood, either unsorted or a sorted T cell fraction (not recorded which). The receptors stem from a human donor who was either an allogeneic HSCT recipient or a stem cell or donor lymphocyte infusion donor (not recorded which). It is not recorded whose cells these are; they may come from a transplant donor.

The chain employs TRBV18 and TRBJ2-5; the D gene is possibly TRBD2 (5 bases). This CDR3 comprises 14 residues. V was cut by 0 bases and J by 5 bases, with 10 bases left in between. CDR1 KGHSH and CDR2 LQKENI come from the germline V gene. DNA of the CDR3: TGTGCCAGCTCACCACCGGACTTCAGGGAGACCCAGTACTTC. Translated, it gives CASSPPDFRETQYF.

The table lists this clonotype with a few counts. J is TRBJ2-7 and V is TRBV27, with D possibly matching TRBD2 (6 bases). Trimming removed 7 bases at V and 2 bases at J, with 21 bases between. The germline V gene has CDR1 MNHEY and CDR2 SMNVEV (reference sequence). CDR3 length equals 16 residues. The CDR3 region is CASTGFGTGLTYEQYF. The CDR3 DNA reads as TGTGCCAGCACCGGGTTCGGGACGGGACTGACCTACGAGCAGTACTTC.

This clonotype was counted only a few times. The rearrangement uses TRBV24-1 and TRBJ2-7; D is possibly TRBD2 (6 bases). Trimming cost V 4 bases and J 3 bases, with 21 bases left between them. This CDR3 is 17 amino acids long. Germline CDR1 and CDR2: KGHDR and SFDVKD. This chain's CDR3 is CATSDSLGRGGFYEQYF. The DNA of the CDR3 is TGTGCCACCAGTGACTCACTTGGGCGGGGAGGCTTCTACGAGCAGTACTTC.

With respect to this clonotype: At one of its ends the junction is not consistent with the germline gene, which may arise from a read error. This chain uses TRBV5-1 with TRBJ1-2; no clear D. This CDR3 contains 15 residues. Germline V gene sequence: CDR1 SGHRS, CDR2 YFSETQ. The CDR3 nucleotides read TGCGCCAGCAGCTTGCGTCAGACCGATAACTATGTCTACACCTTC. Translation: CASSLRQTDNYVYTF.

This clonotype was picked up many times. This rearrangement joins TRBV10-3 to TRBJ2-1; D could derive from TRBD1 or TRBD2 (6 bases each). CDR3 length: 16 residues. Germline values: CDR1 ENHRY, CDR2 SYGVKD. Trimming cost V 0 bases and J 5 bases, with 14 bases left between them. The CDR3 coding sequence is TGTGCCATCAGTGAGTCACCGGGGGCAAGGGACAATGAGCAGTTCTTC. Amino acid sequence: CAISESPGARDNEQFF.

This clonotype was found many times. This rearrangement joins TRBV12-3 or TRBV12-4 to TRBJ2-1; TRBD1 matches 7 bases. The CDR3 extends over 12 amino acids. The junction had 5 bases not matched to a gene; V was cut back by 4 bases and J by 11 bases. CDR3 sequence: CASSSQGEKQFF. The CDR3 bases are TGTGCCAGCAGTTCCCAGGGGGAGAAGCAGTTCTTC.

The chain links TRBV20-1 to TRBJ1-4; D gene ambiguous. Trimming took off 2 bases at V and 8 bases at J, with 12 bases between the two ends. This CDR3 is built from 13 residues. Germline assignment: CDR1 DFQATT and CDR2 SNEGSKA (reference sequence). In nucleotides, the CDR3 is TGCAGTGCTAGAAGAGGCGGTCGGGAAAAACTGTTTTTT. Amino acid sequence: CSARRGGREKLFF.

The sample holds many counts of this clonotype. The chain couples TRBV4-2 to TRBJ2-5, with D unclear. The CDR3 totals 13 residues. Germline V gene sequence: CDR1 LGHNA, CDR2 YNFKEQ. V lost 6 bases and J 1 base, leaving 9 bases between the germline ends. Here the CDR3 DNA reads TGTGCCAGCAGTCCCGGGTCCCAAGAGACCCAGTACTTC. It translates to CASSPGSQETQYF.

This clonotype was observed at least ten times. The rearrangement links TRBV9 to TRBJ2-2; perhaps D is TRBD1 or TRBD2 (5 bases each). This CDR3 spans 15 amino acids. V dropped 2 bases and J dropped 5 bases, with 13 bases sitting between them. Germline V gene data show CDR1 as SGDLS and CDR2 as YYNGEE. The CDR3: CASSVGWGPTGELFF. CDR3 DNA sequence: TGTGCCAGCAGCGTTGGCTGGGGACCAACCGGGGAGCTGTTTTTT.